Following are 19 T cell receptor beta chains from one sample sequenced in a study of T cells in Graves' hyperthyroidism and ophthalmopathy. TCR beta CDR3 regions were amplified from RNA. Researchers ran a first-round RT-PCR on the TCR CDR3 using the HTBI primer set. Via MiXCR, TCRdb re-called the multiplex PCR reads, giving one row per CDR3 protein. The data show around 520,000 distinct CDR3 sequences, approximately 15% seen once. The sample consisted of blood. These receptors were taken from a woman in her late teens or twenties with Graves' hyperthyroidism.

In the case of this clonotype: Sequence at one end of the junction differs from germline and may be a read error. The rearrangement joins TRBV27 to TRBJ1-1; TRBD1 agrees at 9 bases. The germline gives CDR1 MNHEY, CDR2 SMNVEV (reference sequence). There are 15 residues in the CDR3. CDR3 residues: CASSLCPTGGTEAFF. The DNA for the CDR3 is TGCGCCAGCAGCCTATGCCCGACAGGGGGCACTGAAGCTTTCTTT.

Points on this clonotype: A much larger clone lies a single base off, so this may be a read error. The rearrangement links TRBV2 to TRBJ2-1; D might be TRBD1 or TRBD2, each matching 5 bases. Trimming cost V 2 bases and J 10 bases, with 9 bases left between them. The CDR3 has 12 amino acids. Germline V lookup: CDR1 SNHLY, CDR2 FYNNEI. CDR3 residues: CASSEWWGEQFF. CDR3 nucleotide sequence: TGTGCCAGCAGTGAATGGTGGGGGGAGCAGTTCTTC.

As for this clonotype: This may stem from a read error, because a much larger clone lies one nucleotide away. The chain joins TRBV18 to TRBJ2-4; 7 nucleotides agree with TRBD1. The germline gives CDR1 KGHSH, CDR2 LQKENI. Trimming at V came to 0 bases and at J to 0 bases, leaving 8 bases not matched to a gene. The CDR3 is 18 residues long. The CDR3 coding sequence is TGTGCCAGCTCACCACCCTTGGGACAGTCTCTAGCCAAAAACATTCAGTACTTC. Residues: CASSPPLGQSLAKNIQYF.

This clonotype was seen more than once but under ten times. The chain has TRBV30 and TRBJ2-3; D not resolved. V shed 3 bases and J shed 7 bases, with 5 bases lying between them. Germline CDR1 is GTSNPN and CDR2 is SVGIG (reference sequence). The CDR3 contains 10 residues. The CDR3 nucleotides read TGTGCCTGGAGCGCAAATACGCAGTATTTT. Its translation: CAWSANTQYF.

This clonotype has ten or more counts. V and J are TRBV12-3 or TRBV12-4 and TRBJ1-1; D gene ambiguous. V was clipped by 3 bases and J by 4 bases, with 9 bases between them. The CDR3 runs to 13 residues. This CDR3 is CASSFGSLTEAFF. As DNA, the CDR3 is TGTGCCAGCAGTTTCGGGAGTCTCACTGAAGCTTTCTTT.

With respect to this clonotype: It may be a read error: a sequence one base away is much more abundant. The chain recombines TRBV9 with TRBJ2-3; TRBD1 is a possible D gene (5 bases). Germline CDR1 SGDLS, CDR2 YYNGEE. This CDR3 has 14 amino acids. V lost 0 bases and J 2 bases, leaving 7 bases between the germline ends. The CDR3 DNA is TGTGCCAGCAGCGTAGGACAGAACACAGATACGCAGTATTTT. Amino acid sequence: CASSVGQNTDTQYF.

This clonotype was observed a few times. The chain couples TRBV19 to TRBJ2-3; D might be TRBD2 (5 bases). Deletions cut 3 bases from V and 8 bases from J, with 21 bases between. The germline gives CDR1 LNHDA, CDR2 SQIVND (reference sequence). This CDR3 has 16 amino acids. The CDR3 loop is CASSMGETNPARTQYF. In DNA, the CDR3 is TGTGCCAGTAGTATGGGCGAGACTAATCCCGCGCGTACGCAGTATTTT.

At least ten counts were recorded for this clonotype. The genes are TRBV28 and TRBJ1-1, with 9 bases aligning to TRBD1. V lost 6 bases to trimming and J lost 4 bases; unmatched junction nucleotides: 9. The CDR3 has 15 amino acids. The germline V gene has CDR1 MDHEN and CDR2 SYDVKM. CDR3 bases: TGTGCCAGCAGGAAGGCTATGACAGGGGGCACTGAAGCTTTCTTT. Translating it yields CASRKAMTGGTEAFF.

Here the CDR3 reads CASSLAGTGGFQETQYF. The CDR3 bases are TGTGCCAGCAGTTTAGCAGGGACAGGGGGCTTCCAAGAGACCCAGTACTTC. The chain links TRBV12-3 or TRBV12-4 to TRBJ2-5; the match to TRBD1 covers 12 bases. This CDR3 comprises 17 residues. V gave up 0 bases and J gave up 1 base; unmatched junction bases: 3.

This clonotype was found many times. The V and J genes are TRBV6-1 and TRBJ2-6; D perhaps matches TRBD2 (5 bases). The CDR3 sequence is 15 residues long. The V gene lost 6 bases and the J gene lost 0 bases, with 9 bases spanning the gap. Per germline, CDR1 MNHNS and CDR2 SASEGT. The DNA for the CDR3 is TGTGCCAGCAGAGCAGCGGACTCTGGGGCCAACGTCCTGACTTTC. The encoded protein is CASRAADSGANVLTF.

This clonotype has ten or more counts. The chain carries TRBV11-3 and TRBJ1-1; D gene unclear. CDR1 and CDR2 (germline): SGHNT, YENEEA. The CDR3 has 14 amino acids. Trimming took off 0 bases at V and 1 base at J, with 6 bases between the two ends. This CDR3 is CASSLERENTEAFF. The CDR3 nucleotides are TGTGCCAGCAGCTTAGAACGGGAGAACACTGAAGCTTTCTTT.

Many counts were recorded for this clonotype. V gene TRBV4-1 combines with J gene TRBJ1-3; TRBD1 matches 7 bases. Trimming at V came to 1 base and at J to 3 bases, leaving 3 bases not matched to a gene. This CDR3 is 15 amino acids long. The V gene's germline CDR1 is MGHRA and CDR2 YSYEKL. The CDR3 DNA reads TGCGCCAGCAGCCAAGGACAGGGCCTTGGAAACACCATATATTTT. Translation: CASSQGQGLGNTIYF.

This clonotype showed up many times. The CDR3 region has the DNA TGCGCCAGCAGCCACGGCGCGGAGGCCACTGAAGCTTTCTTT. Protein: CASSHGAEATEAFF. This chain links TRBV4-1 with TRBJ1-1; D gene uncertain. V lost 3 bases and J 4 bases, leaving 12 bases between the germline ends. Germline CDR1 reads MGHRA; CDR2 reads YSYEKL. This CDR3 comprises 14 residues.

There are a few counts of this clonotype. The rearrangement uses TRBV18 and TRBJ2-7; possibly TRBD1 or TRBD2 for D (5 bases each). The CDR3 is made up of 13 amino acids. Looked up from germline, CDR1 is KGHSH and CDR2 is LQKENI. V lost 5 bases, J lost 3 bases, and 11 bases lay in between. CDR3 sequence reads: CASSAGADYEQYF. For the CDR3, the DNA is TGTGCCAGCTCAGCCGGGGCTGACTACGAGCAGTACTTC.

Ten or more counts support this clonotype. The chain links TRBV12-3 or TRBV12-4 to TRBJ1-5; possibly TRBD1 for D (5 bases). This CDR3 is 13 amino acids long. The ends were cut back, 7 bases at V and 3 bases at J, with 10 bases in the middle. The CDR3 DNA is TGTGCCAGCATGGTACAGGACAATCAGCCCCAGCATTTT. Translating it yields CASMVQDNQPQHF.

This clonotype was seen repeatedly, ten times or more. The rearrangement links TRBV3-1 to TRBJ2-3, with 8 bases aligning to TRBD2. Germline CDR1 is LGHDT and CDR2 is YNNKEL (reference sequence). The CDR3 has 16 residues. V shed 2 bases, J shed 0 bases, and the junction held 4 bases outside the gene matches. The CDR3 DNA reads TGTGCCAGCAGCCAAAGACTAGCGTCTAGCACAGATACGCAGTATTTT. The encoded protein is CASSQRLASSTDTQYF.

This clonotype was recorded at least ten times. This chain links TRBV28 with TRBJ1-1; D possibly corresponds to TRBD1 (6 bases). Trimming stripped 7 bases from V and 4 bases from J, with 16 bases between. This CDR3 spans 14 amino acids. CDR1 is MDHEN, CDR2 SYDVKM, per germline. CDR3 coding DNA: TGTGCCAGCACCCTTCCCGGACAGCGCACTGAAGCTTTCTTT. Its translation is CASTLPGQRTEAFF.

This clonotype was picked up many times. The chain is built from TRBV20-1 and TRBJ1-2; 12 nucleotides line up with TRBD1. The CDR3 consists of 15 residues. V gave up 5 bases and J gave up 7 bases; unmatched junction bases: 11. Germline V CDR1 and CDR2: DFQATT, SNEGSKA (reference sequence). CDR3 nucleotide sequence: TGCAGTGCTTCCGGGACAGGGGGCACCTGGCGTGGCTACACCTTC. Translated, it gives CSASGTGGTWRGYTF.

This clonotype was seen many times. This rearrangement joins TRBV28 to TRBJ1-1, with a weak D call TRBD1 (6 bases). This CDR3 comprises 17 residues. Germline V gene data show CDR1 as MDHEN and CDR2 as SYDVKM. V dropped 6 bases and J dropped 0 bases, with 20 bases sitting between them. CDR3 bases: TGTGCCAGCAGATCGACAGGCCGAGTACCTTTGAACACTGAAGCTTTCTTT. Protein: CASRSTGRVPLNTEAFF. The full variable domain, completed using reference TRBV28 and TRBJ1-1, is DVKVTQSSRYLVKRTGEKVFLECVQDMDHENMFWYRQDPGLGLRLIYFSYDVKMKEKGDIPEGYSVSREKKERFSLILESASTNQTSMYLCASRSTGRVPLNTEAFFGQGTRLTVV.